Following are 29 T cell receptor beta chains from one sample sequenced in a study of sequential checkpoint blockade in melanoma. Documented treatment: randomized to nivolumab then ipilimumab (arm A) or the reverse (arm B). The assay was immunoSEQ multiplex PCR, and TCRdb's table has in-frame clones only and misses some. This table has about 9,600 clones, 27% appearing once. This specimen was tumor tissue (inferred from file names), taken from a patient given nivolumab and ipilimumab in sequence. The receptors were sampled from a human donor with melanoma.

This chain uses TRBV19 with TRBJ1-4; 7 bases align to TRBD1. The ends lost 5 bases at V and 3 bases at J; junction bases unmatched: 3. The CDR3 is 14 amino acids. CDR1 and CDR2 from the germline V gene are LNHDA and SQIVND (reference sequence). The CDR3 DNA sequence: TGTGCCAGTAGTCGGACAGGAGCTAATGAAAAACTGTTTTTT. Translating it yields CASSRTGANEKLFF.

This clone is medium-sized within its sample. This chain uses TRBV6-8 with TRBJ2-2, with 7 bases that match TRBD1. V was pared by 6 bases and J by 4 bases, with 5 bases of the junction left unmatched. CDR1 is MNHGY and CDR2 is SAAAGT in the germline V gene. The CDR3 is 14 amino acids. As DNA, the CDR3 is TGTGCCAGCAGAGATCCAGGGGGCACCGGGGAGCTGTTTTTT. Translation gives CASRDPGGTGELFF.

The V and J genes are TRBV10-2 and TRBJ1-5, with a possible D match to TRBD1 (6 bases). The germline CDR1 and CDR2 sequences are WSHSY and SAAADI. Trimming left V 8 bases short and J 0 bases short, with 8 bases between. This CDR3 contains 13 residues. This CDR3 reads CASGGASNQPQHF. The CDR3 bases are TGCGCCAGCGGGGGGGCTAGCAATCAGCCCCAGCATTTT.

The chain uses TRBV7-2 and TRBJ1-2; D is ambiguous. Per the germline V gene, CDR1 is SGHTA and CDR2 is FQGNSA. The CDR3 extends over 13 amino acids. V was cut by 0 bases and J by 6 bases, with 8 bases left in between. The DNA for the CDR3 is TGTGCCAGCAGCTTAGCAACCGGGAATGGCTACACCTTC. Amino acid sequence: CASSLATGNGYTF.

By sample share, this clone is medium-sized. The J gene is TRBJ2-2, the V gene TRBV11-3; possible D gene TRBD2, 5 bases. Germline V CDR1 and CDR2: SGHNT, YENEEA. The CDR3 runs 15 residues. V lost 2 bases, J lost 3 bases, and 10 bases lay in between. The CDR3 DNA sequence: TGTGCCAGCAGCTTAAGGGAGTTTGACACCGGGGAGCTGTTTTTT. Its translation is CASSLREFDTGELFF. Looking up the rest from reference TRBV11-3 and TRBJ2-2 gives the full variable domain: EAGVVQSPRYKIIEKKQPVAFWCNPISGHNTLYWYLQNLGQGPELLIRYENEEAVDDSQLPKDRFSAERLKGVDSTLKIQPAELGDSAVYLCASSLREFDTGELFFGEGSRLTVL.

This clone has just a few counts. In nucleotides, the CDR3 is TGTGCCAGCAGCCCCCAGAACACTGAAGCTTTCTTT. Translating it yields CASSPQNTEAFF. V gene TRBV6-8 combines with J gene TRBJ1-1; D remains unclear. Germline CDR1 reads MNHGY; CDR2 reads SAAAGT. The CDR3 loop spans 12 amino acids. Trimming removed 6 bases at V and 1 base at J, with 6 bases between.

This clone came up a few times. V gene TRBV6-1 combines with J gene TRBJ2-7; 7 bases are shared with TRBD2. The CDR3 consists of 15 residues. Per the germline V gene, CDR1 is MNHNS and CDR2 is SASEGT. The V and J ends lost 1 base and 4 bases, in that order; junction bases with no gene match: 7. DNA for the CDR3: TGTGCCAGCAGTGAAGTCGCGGGGGTTGATTACGAGCAGTACTTC. Translated: CASSEVAGVDYEQYF.

This clone was counted ten times or more. This rearrangement joins TRBV9 to TRBJ1-1; possibly TRBD1 for D (6 bases). Germline lookup yields CDR1 SGDLS and CDR2 YYNGEE. CDR3 length: 14 residues. The V end was cut by 0 bases, the J end by 1 base, with 7 bases between. The CDR3 DNA reads as TGTGCCAGCAGCGTAGTGACAGGGAACACTGAAGCTTTCTTT. Translating it yields CASSVVTGNTEAFF.

This clone was counted a single time. The rearrangement links TRBV19 to TRBJ1-2, with 12 nucleotides matching TRBD1. V dropped 7 bases and J dropped 7; count of bases not matched to a gene: 7. This CDR3 contains 14 residues. Germline CDR1 is LNHDA and CDR2 is SQIVND (reference sequence). The DNA of the CDR3 is TGTGCCAGTACCTCCTGGGACAGGGGGCTTGGCTACACCTTC. It codes for CASTSWDRGLGYTF.

Only a few counts were recorded for this clone. This chain joins TRBV11-3 and TRBJ1-2, with a tentative D call TRBD1 (6 bases). Germline V lookup: CDR1 SGHNT, CDR2 YENEEA. V was trimmed by 7 bases and J by 4 bases, leaving 16 bases between them. This CDR3 spans 14 amino acids. The CDR3: CASISGADIYGYTF. As DNA, the CDR3 is TGTGCCAGCATCTCGGGGGCAGACATCTATGGCTACACCTTC. Drawing the rest from reference TRBV11-3 and TRBJ1-2, the complete variable domain is EAGVVQSPRYKIIEKKQPVAFWCNPISGHNTLYWYLQNLGQGPELLIRYENEEAVDDSQLPKDRFSAERLKGVDSTLKIQPAELGDSAVYLCASISGADIYGYTFGSGTRLTVV.

There are many counts of this clone. The CDR3 here is CASSVDSGYGETQYF. The CDR3 DNA follows: TGTGCCAGCAGCGTAGATTCAGGGTATGGGGAGACCCAGTACTTC. This sequence joins TRBV9 and TRBJ2-5; maybe TRBD1 (5 bases). There are 15 residues in the CDR3. The V end lost 0 bases, the J end lost 5 bases, and 14 bases lay between the germline ends. The V gene's germline CDR1 is SGDLS and CDR2 YYNGEE.

This clone came up a few times. The gene calls are TRBV10-2 and TRBJ1-1; no clear D. The CDR3 runs 12 residues. CDR1 WSHSY and CDR2 SAAADI come from the germline V gene. Trimming left V 4 bases short and J 6 bases short, with 9 bases between. The CDR3 DNA reads as TGCGCCAGCAGTGGGGTGAGTTCTGAAGCTTTCTTT. Encoded protein: CASSGVSSEAFF.

This clone is medium-sized (0.01 to 0.1%) in the sample. The chain is built from TRBV19 and TRBJ1-5, with 8 bases that match TRBD1. Per germline, CDR1 LNHDA and CDR2 SQIVND (reference sequence). With 8 bases clipped from V and 4 bases from J, the junction kept 4 bases outside the gene matches. This CDR3 spans 13 amino acids. CDR3 loop: CASGTGQNQPQHF. For the CDR3, the DNA is TGTGCCAGTGGGACAGGTCAAAATCAGCCCCAGCATTTT.

This clone occurred many times. The chain has TRBV6-8 and TRBJ2-3, with D maybe TRBD2 (6 bases). V was clipped by 6 bases and J by 5 bases, with 21 bases between them. Germline assignment: CDR1 MNHGY and CDR2 SAAAGT. The CDR3 is 16 residues long. The chain's CDR3 is CASRSSGEVRRDTQYF. CDR3 coding DNA: TGTGCCAGCAGGTCGTCGGGGGAGGTTCGGCGAGATACGCAGTATTTT.

V is TRBV6-8 and J is TRBJ1-1; tentatively, D is TRBD1 (6 bases). CDR3 length: 14 residues. The ends were cut back, 2 bases at V and 1 base at J, with 8 bases in the middle. Germline lookup yields CDR1 MNHGY and CDR2 SAAAGT. The CDR3 DNA is TGTGCCAGCAGTTACCAGGGGTGGAACACTGAAGCTTTCTTT. Amino acids: CASSYQGWNTEAFF.

This chain joins TRBV6-8 and TRBJ2-7; D might be TRBD2 (5 bases). CDR1 and CDR2 from the germline V gene are MNHGY and SAAAGT. With 6 bases removed from V and 0 bases from J, the gap between germline ends came to 21 bases. The CDR3 has 17 residues. CDR3 residues: CASRPNFSPADSYEQYV. The CDR3 DNA follows: TGTGCCAGCAGACCAAACTTCAGCCCAGCGGACTCCTACGAGCAGTACGTC.

The chain employs TRBV23-1 and TRBJ2-1; a possible D gene is TRBD2 (5 bases). TRBV23-1 is an ORF for which the function is uncertain. There are 13 residues in the CDR3. V was cut by 7 bases and J by 6 bases, with 13 bases left in between. The CDR3 region is CASTPSLANEQFF. DNA for the CDR3: TGCGCCAGCACCCCGTCGCTAGCCAATGAGCAGTTCTTC.

This clone came up many times. The chain recombines TRBV23-1 with TRBJ2-7, with a possible D match to TRBD2 (6 bases). TRBV23-1 belongs to the ORF category, with a function that is uncertain. This CDR3 has 13 amino acids. Trimming took off 6 bases at V and 2 bases at J, with 11 bases between the two ends. CDR3 sequence: CASSLGGTYEQYF. DNA of the CDR3: TGCGCCAGCAGCTTAGGAGGGACCTACGAGCAGTACTTC.

This clone occurred a few times. The chain employs TRBV9 and TRBJ1-1, with a weak D call TRBD1 (6 bases). Trimming shortened V by 4 bases and J by 7 bases, and 11 bases separated the two germline ends. The CDR3 has 12 amino acids. Per the germline V gene, CDR1 is SGDLS and CDR2 is YYNGEE. CDR3 region: CASSPTGYEAFF. In DNA, the CDR3 is TGTGCCAGCAGCCCGACAGGATATGAAGCTTTCTTT.

In its sample, this clone was seen a few times. This chain uses TRBV11-3 with TRBJ2-1, with TRBD2 matching over 10 bases. This CDR3 comprises 16 residues. Losses at the gene ends were 5 bases for V and 3 bases for J; bases not matched to a gene: 7. Germline V gene data show CDR1 as SGHNT and CDR2 as YENEEA. The CDR3 loop reads CASSALAGALYNEQFF. CDR3 bases: TGTGCCAGCAGCGCCCTAGCGGGGGCCCTCTACAATGAGCAGTTCTTC. The full variable domain, in which reference TRBV11-3 and TRBJ2-1 provide the parts outside the CDR3, is EAGVVQSPRYKIIEKKQPVAFWCNPISGHNTLYWYLQNLGQGPELLIRYENEEAVDDSQLPKDRFSAERLKGVDSTLKIQPAELGDSAVYLCASSALAGALYNEQFFGPGTRLTVL.

In this sample, this clone is medium-sized. The chain has TRBV14 and TRBJ1-1; D ambiguous. The germline V gene encodes CDR1 SGHDN and CDR2 FVKESK. The CDR3 has 15 amino acids. The ends were cut back, 1 base at V and 1 base at J, with 10 bases in the middle. CDR3 protein: CASSQVSGWNTEAFF. The CDR3 DNA follows: TGTGCCAGCAGCCAAGTTTCCGGATGGAACACTGAAGCTTTCTTT. Filled out from reference TRBV14 and TRBJ1-1, the complete variable domain reads EAGVTQFPSHSVIEKGQTVTLRCDPISGHDNLYWYRRVMGKEIKFLLHFVKESKQDESGMPNNRFLAERTGGTYSTLKVQPAELEDSGVYFCASSQVSGWNTEAFFGQGTRLTVV.

The chain has TRBV18 and TRBJ1-2; D gene unclear. The V end lost 3 bases, the J end lost 14 bases, and 19 bases lay between the germline ends. This CDR3 has 13 residues. Germline V CDR1 and CDR2: KGHSH, LQKENI. CDR3 protein: CASSPVMAAEKTF. The CDR3 coding sequence is TGTGCCAGCTCACCGGTAATGGCAGCTGAGAAGACCTTC.

The chain recombines TRBV18 with TRBJ2-7; D ambiguous. Germline CDR1 and CDR2: KGHSH and LQKENI. Trimming shortened V by 3 bases and J by 5 bases, and 14 bases separated the two germline ends. The CDR3 has 14 residues. The CDR3, as DNA: TGTGCCAGCTCACCCCTGAGCTCCTCGGACGAGCAGTACTTC. It codes for CASSPLSSSDEQYF.

This clone was seen ten or more times. The rearrangement joins TRBV9 to TRBJ1-2; D remains unclear. Trimming pared 3 bases from V and 4 bases from J, leaving 13 bases between. The CDR3 consists of 14 residues. Germline V lookup: CDR1 SGDLS, CDR2 YYNGEE. CDR3 sequence (DNA): TGTGCCAGCAGCGCCCCAGACGGACTCTATGGCTACACCTTC. This sequence encodes CASSAPDGLYGYTF.

The table lists this clone with a few counts. The read ends 1 residue shy of where the CDR3 ends; the end is completed using the germline J gene. The gene calls are TRBV10-3 and TRBJ1-2; D is perhaps TRBD1 (6 bases). The germline V and J ends were trimmed by 2 bases and 6 bases, with 19 bases remaining between them. The CDR3 totals 16 residues. Germline V gene sequence: CDR1 ENHRY, CDR2 SYGVKD. CDR3 DNA, as far as it was read: TGTGCCATCAGTGAGATGTTGGAGGGGGACGCGAATGGCTACACC. As protein: CAISEMLEGDANGYT. The CDR3 reads in full as CAISEMLEGDANGYTF.

The chain employs TRBV10-3 and TRBJ1-5; TRBD1 is a possible D gene (5 bases). The ends were cut back, 1 base at V and 2 bases at J, with 9 bases in the middle. Germline V gene lookup returns CDR1 ENHRY and CDR2 SYGVKD. The CDR3 is made up of 15 amino acids. This chain's CDR3 is CAISEYGGGNQPQHF. Written as DNA, the CDR3 is TGTGCCATCAGTGAGTACGGGGGGGGCAATCAGCCCCAGCATTTT.

This chain uses TRBV25-1 with TRBJ2-2, with 9 bases lining up with TRBD1. CDR3 length: 14 amino acids. The J segment lost 7 bases and the V segment lost 6 bases, leaving 6 bases of the junction unmatched. CDR1 is MGHDK and CDR2 is SYGVNS in the germline V gene. The chain's CDR3 is CASRLQGADGELFF. In DNA form, the CDR3 reads TGTGCCAGCAGGTTACAGGGGGCGGACGGGGAGCTGTTTTTT.

CDR3 loop: CASRSDRIPGNTIYF. CDR3 nucleotide sequence: TGTGCCAGCAGATCGGACAGGATCCCCGGAAACACCATATATTTT. This rearrangement joins TRBV28 to TRBJ1-3; the match to TRBD1 covers 7 bases. The CDR3 contains 15 residues. Germline assignment: CDR1 MDHEN and CDR2 SYDVKM. V gave up 6 bases and J gave up 4 bases; unmatched junction bases: 9.

This clone turned up a few times. The rearrangement uses TRBV28 and TRBJ2-5; 7 nucleotides align to TRBD2. Germline V gives CDR1 MDHEN, CDR2 SYDVKM. The CDR3 extends over 18 amino acids. The ends lost 4 bases at V and 7 bases at J; junction bases unmatched: 21. CDR3 DNA: TGTGCCAGCAGTTATCACCGAAATGGACTAGGTCTCAGATGGACCCAGTACTTC. Protein: CASSYHRNGLGLRWTQYF.